The 18 T cell receptor beta chains in this list originate from one sample, sequenced in a study of blood T cell repertoires in COVID-19. The data were produced by immunoSEQ multiplex PCR, yet TCRdb's version contains in-frame clones alone and is incomplete. The data show about 59,000 clones, with around 79% seen just once and 14% held by the top ten. The sequencing input was peripheral blood. The receptors were sampled from a woman in her seventies with acute or convalescent COVID-19.

This chain uses TRBV7-9 with TRBJ2-6; a weak D match, TRBD1 (5 bases). The CDR3 extends over 16 amino acids. The V gene's germline CDR1 is SEHNR and CDR2 FQNEAQ (reference sequence). Between the trimmed V and J ends, which lost 1 base and 2 bases, there was a span of 9 bases. The chain's CDR3 is CASSLGRATGANVLTF. For the CDR3, the DNA is TGTGCCAGCAGCTTAGGCAGGGCAACTGGGGCCAACGTCCTGACTTTC.

The chain combines TRBV28 with TRBJ1-1; D gene ambiguous. The CDR3 runs to 13 residues. V lost 7 bases, J lost 11 bases, and 20 bases lay in between. From germline, CDR1 is MDHEN and CDR2 SYDVKM. CDR3 nucleotides: TGTGCCAGCATTTCACCTGGCGGAATTCGGGCTTTCTTT. Protein sequence: CASISPGGIRAFF.

In its sample, this clone was seen once. The chain uses TRBV29-1 and TRBJ1-1, with D possibly matching TRBD1 (5 bases). Per germline, CDR1 SQVTM and CDR2 ANQGSEA. V shed 4 bases and J shed 1 base, with 13 bases lying between them. CDR3 length equals 14 residues. Written as DNA, the CDR3 is TGCAGCGTTGGGGGGGGGACCTCGAACACTGAAGCTTTCTTT. This translates into CSVGGGTSNTEAFF.

The chain is built from TRBV25-1 and TRBJ2-7, with D possibly TRBD2 on 6 matching bases. The CDR3 has 13 amino acids. Germline values: CDR1 MGHDK, CDR2 SYGVNS. Trimming removed 8 bases at V and 3 bases at J, with 14 bases between. The CDR3 loop reads CASLEGRRYEQYV. CDR3 DNA: TGTGCCAGCCTGGAGGGACGCCGCTACGAGCAGTACGTC.

The rearrangement uses TRBV4-1 and TRBJ2-2, with D hard to call. The CDR3 is 15 residues long. The germline V gene has CDR1 MGHRA and CDR2 YSYEKL. The germline V and J ends were trimmed by 1 base and 0 bases, with 6 bases remaining between them. The CDR3 spells CASSQAYPNTGELFF. As DNA, the CDR3 is TGCGCCAGCAGCCAAGCCTACCCGAACACCGGGGAGCTGTTTTTT.

The chain uses TRBV5-1 and TRBJ2-1; TRBD2 matches 9 bases. Germline values: CDR1 SGHRS, CDR2 YFSETQ. The CDR3 has 16 amino acids. J lost 8 bases, V lost 4 bases, and 13 bases had no gene match. The CDR3 DNA is TGCGCCAGCAGCCCTCTGGGCGGGGGGGCCGGGGATGAGCAGTTCTTC. Translating gives CASSPLGGGAGDEQFF.

The J gene is TRBJ2-1, the V gene TRBV24-1, with D perhaps TRBD1 (5 bases). The CDR3 runs 14 residues. Germline assignment: CDR1 KGHDR and CDR2 SFDVKD. V lost 2 bases, J lost 5 bases, and 9 bases lay in between. Written as DNA, the CDR3 is TGTGCCACCAGTGATTGGCAGGGTAACAATGAGCAGTTCTTC. Its protein product is CATSDWQGNNEQFF.

This clone was counted a single time. The gene calls are TRBV28 and TRBJ2-1, with TRBD2 matching over 8 bases. The CDR3 has 16 amino acids. Germline loops: CDR1 MDHEN, CDR2 SYDVKM. V trimming: 7 bases; J trimming: 6 bases; junction bases outside the gene matches: 14. The CDR3 DNA sequence: TGTGCCAGCAATTCCGGGGGAGCGGGGGTGACCAATGAGCAGTTCTTC. Protein: CASNSGGAGVTNEQFF.

This chain uses TRBV11-2 with TRBJ2-3, with D maybe TRBD1 (5 bases). The CDR3 is 19 amino acids. V lost 4 bases to trimming and J lost 1 base, with 24 bases between them. Germline CDR1 and CDR2: SGHAT and FQNNGV. CDR3 protein: CASSSRAGAQLSGTDTQYF. The DNA of the CDR3 is TGTGCCAGCAGCTCCAGGGCCGGAGCGCAACTTTCAGGCACAGATACGCAGTATTTT.

This sequence joins TRBV6-2 or TRBV6-3 and TRBJ1-1; D is uncertain. The germline V and J ends were trimmed by 2 bases and 2 bases, with 9 bases remaining between them. The CDR3 has 14 residues. Looked up from germline, CDR1 is MNHEY and CDR2 is SVGEGT. Here the CDR3 DNA reads TGTGCCAGCAGTTACACCCAGGTTAACACTGAAGCTTTCTTT. This translates into CASSYTQVNTEAFF.

This clone was counted between two and nine times. This chain uses TRBV7-8 with TRBJ1-1; TRBD1 matches at 9 bases. Germline loops: CDR1 SGHVS, CDR2 FQNEAQ. J gave up 5 bases and V 3 bases, and 1 base lay outside the gene matches. The CDR3 sequence is 13 residues long. CDR3 in DNA: TGTGCCAGCAGCTTGACAGGGGGAACTGAAGCTTTCTTT. It is translated as CASSLTGGTEAFF.

The chain employs TRBV5-6 and TRBJ1-5; the D is unclear. The CDR3 length is 15 residues. The germline CDR1 and CDR2 sequences are SGHDT and YYEEEE. Trimming cost V 5 bases and J 3 bases, with 15 bases left between them. CDR3 loop: CASRNKAEHNQPQHF. CDR3 coding DNA: TGTGCCAGCAGAAATAAAGCGGAGCACAATCAGCCCCAGCATTTT.

This chain joins TRBV2 and TRBJ2-5, with 9 bases identical to TRBD2. V was clipped by 5 bases and J by 4 bases; unmatched bases: 8. CDR1 is SNHLY, CDR2 FYNNEI, per germline. CDR3 length: 15 amino acids. The CDR3 DNA reads TGTGCCAGCAGTTTCTCCCCGACTAGCGGAGAGACCCAGTACTTC. It encodes CASSFSPTSGETQYF.

The chain links TRBV19 to TRBJ2-4; possible D gene TRBD2, 6 bases. This CDR3 contains 15 residues. The germline gives CDR1 LNHDA, CDR2 SQIVND (reference sequence). The V gene lost 5 bases and the J gene lost 1 base, with 12 bases spanning the gap. The CDR3 sequence is CASSSGGTAKNIQYF. CDR3 bases: TGTGCCAGTAGTTCGGGCGGGACGGCCAAAAACATTCAGTACTTC.

This sequence joins TRBV5-6 and TRBJ2-5; no reliable D call. Trimming left V 3 bases short and J 2 bases short, with 5 bases between. CDR3 length: 12 amino acids. CDR1 SGHDT and CDR2 YYEEEE come from the germline V gene. As DNA, the CDR3 is TGTGCCAGCAGCTCGACACAAGAGACCCAGTACTTC. The encoded protein is CASSSTQETQYF.

This rearrangement joins TRBV4-2 to TRBJ1-5; no definite D call. Germline CDR1 is LGHNA and CDR2 is YNFKEQ. This CDR3 is built from 17 residues. The germline V and J ends were trimmed by 1 base and 0 bases, with 13 bases remaining between them. CDR3 nucleotides: TGTGCCAGCAGCCAAGTTGGGCCGCGTAATAGCAATCAGCCCCAGCATTTT. Protein product: CASSQVGPRNSNQPQHF.

The rearrangement links TRBV9 to TRBJ1-1; D unresolved. CDR1 and CDR2 (germline): SGDLS, YYNGEE. CDR3 length: 14 amino acids. V dropped 3 bases and J dropped 1 base, with 10 bases sitting between them. CDR3 residues: CASSGGSGNTEAFF. The DNA of the CDR3 is TGTGCCAGCAGCGGAGGGTCGGGGAACACTGAAGCTTTCTTT.

J is TRBJ2-2 and V is TRBV10-3; D is possibly TRBD2 (6 bases). Germline assignment: CDR1 ENHRY and CDR2 SYGVKD. CDR3 size: 16 residues. Trimming removed 1 base from V and 2 bases from J, with 11 bases in between. The CDR3 DNA follows: TGTGCCATCAGTGAGTTGGGACTGGGTAACACCGGGGAGCTGTTTTTT. It encodes CAISELGLGNTGELFF.